This T cell receptor (beta chain) was found in a study of neurological immune-mediated disorders. Regarding the study as a whole: One related-CDR3 cluster, which may be a signature, held the repertoires of 18 of 34 multiple sclerosis patients after phylogenetic grouping. Expanded clones shared no identical CDR3 amino acid sequences across subjects, which suggested private TCR-beta repertoires in all groups.

This clonotype has at least ten counts. Its antigen remains unidentified. CDR1 is LGHNA, CDR2 YSLEER, per germline. Trimming cost V 0 bases and J 10 bases, with 4 bases left between them. The CDR3 loop spans 11 amino acids. The method for making cDNA was 5'RACE, and it used 10-nucleotide random UMIs. One entry per CDR3 protein, called by TCRdb with MiXCR from the 5' RACE reads. The repertoire holds about 120,000 distinct CDR3 sequences, with roughly 3.2% as singletons. Source material: PBMCs. The clonotype originates from a woman in her 30s with multiple sclerosis. The chain is built from TRBV4-3 and TRBJ2-1; D remains ambiguous. CDR3 region: CASSQDQEQFF. The CDR3 DNA follows: TGCGCCAGCAGCCAAGACCAGGAGCAGTTCTTC.